The subject of this entry is one TCR beta chain. Trimming stripped 1 base from V and 3 bases from J, with 12 bases between. Per germline, CDR1 SEHNR and CDR2 FQNEAQ (reference sequence). The length of the CDR3 is 15 residues. Per the study methods: Reference gene primer amplification yielded estimated nucleated cell counts. Sequencing was performed with immunoSEQ multiplex PCR; in TCRdb, only in-frame clones are kept and a portion is missing. D and trimming were read from the DNA, whereas the V and J calls and clone size are those reported in that table. The sample holds 95,000 to 110,000 clones, nearly 90% seen once. The sample comes from a study of blood T cell repertoires in COVID-19. In the study overall: From the United States, Italy and Spain came samples of acute and convalescent COVID-19. Sources were T cells, B-cell-depleted T cells, or PBMCs; the material itself was cDNA or gDNA.

Material: peripheral blood. The gene calls are TRBV7-9 and TRBJ1-1, with unresolved D. The sequence was collected from a man aged 50-59 years in a cohort sampled during active COVID-19. CDR3 region: CASSLGPVEYTEAFF. The CDR3 nucleotides read TGTGCCAGCAGCTTAGGCCCTGTGGAGTACACTGAAGCTTTCTTT.